This paragraph reports one T cell receptor (beta chain). Its target is not known. This record belongs to a study of CD8 T cell repertoires and HIV-1 epitope variants. About the research overall: Each of Twenty-five Gag and Nef epitope peptides stimulated a separate culture.

Data came from immunoSEQ multiplex PCR; TCRdb stores just in-frame clones and leaves some out. The sample includes approximately 5,000 clones, 55% to 70% of them seen just once. Trimming removed 7 bases from V and 2 bases from J; junction bases left unmatched: 6. This CDR3 is built from 15 residues. Germline-derived CDR1 and CDR2 are MNHEY and SMNVEV (reference sequence). General study findings and limits: The assay identified only TCR beta chains of antigen-proliferating T cells.

Sequencing was performed on cultured CD8+ T cells derived from PBMCs. The TCR was taken from a male donor with HIV. The chain recombines TRBV27 with TRBJ2-1; TRBD2 aligns across 9 bases. CDR3 in DNA: TGTGCCAGCAACCCCGGCGGGGGGGCCTACAATGAGCAGTTCTTC. Its translation: CASNPGGGAYNEQFF.